Given below is one T cell receptor (beta chain) in context. Its antigen is as yet unknown. This specimen belongs to a study of cytomegalovirus exposure and HLA in healthy donors. Study-wide context: Out of 180 million or so T cells, an earlier analysis found over 90 million unique TCR beta sequences in total. Study-level findings and limits: After further analysis at a later stage, roughly 16,000 TCR beta sequences were associated with HLA alleles at 0.05 false discovery rate. One variant, a missense change in DCLRE1C, was linked in a later analysis to TCR beta V- and J-gene trimming.

Healthy bone marrow donors made up the donor group. Germline V gene sequence: CDR1 MDHEN, CDR2 SYDVKM. The junction had 8 bases not matched to a gene; V was cut back by 2 bases and J by 1 base. The CDR3 is 17 amino acids. PCR amplification relied on 60 Vbeta primers (plus 13 Jbeta primers). Using immunoSEQ multiplex PCR, the repertoire was profiled, and TCRdb retains in-frame clones only, with some absent. The data contain tens of thousands of clones, about 70% of them singletons. The sample comprised PBMCs. The chain links TRBV28 to TRBJ2-1; 7 bases agree with TRBD2. The TCR was taken from a man in his fifties or sixties in good health and CMV-seronegative. The CDR3 sequence is CASSLGGRAGSYNEQFF. CDR3 in DNA: TGTGCCAGCAGTTTAGGAGGGAGGGCCGGGTCCTACAATGAGCAGTTCTTC.